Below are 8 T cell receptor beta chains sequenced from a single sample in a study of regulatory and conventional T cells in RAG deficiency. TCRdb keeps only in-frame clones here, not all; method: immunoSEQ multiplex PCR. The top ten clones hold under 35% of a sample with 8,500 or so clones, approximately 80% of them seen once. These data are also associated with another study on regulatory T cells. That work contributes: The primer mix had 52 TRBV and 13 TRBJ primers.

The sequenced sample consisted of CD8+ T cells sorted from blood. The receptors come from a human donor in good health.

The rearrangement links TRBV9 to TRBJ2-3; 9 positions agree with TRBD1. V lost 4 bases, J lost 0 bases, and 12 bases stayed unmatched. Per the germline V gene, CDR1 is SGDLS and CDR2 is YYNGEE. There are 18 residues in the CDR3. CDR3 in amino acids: CASSHGQGFGRSTDTQYF. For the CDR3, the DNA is TGTGCCAGCAGCCATGGACAGGGGTTCGGTCGGAGCACAGATACGCAGTATTTT.

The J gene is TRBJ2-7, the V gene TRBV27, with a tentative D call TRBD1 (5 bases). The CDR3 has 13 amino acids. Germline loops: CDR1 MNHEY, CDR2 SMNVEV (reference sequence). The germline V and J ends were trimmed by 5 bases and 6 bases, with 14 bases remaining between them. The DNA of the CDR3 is TGTGCCAGCAGTATCTTTGGGGCGAGCGAGCAGTACTTC. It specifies CASSIFGASEQYF.

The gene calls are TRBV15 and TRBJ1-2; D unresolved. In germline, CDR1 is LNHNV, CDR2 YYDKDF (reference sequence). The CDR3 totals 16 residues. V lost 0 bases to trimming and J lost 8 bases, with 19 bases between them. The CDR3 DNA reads TGTGCCACCAGCAGAGATCTATCACCGGGGAGGAAAGGCTACACCTTC. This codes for CATSRDLSPGRKGYTF.

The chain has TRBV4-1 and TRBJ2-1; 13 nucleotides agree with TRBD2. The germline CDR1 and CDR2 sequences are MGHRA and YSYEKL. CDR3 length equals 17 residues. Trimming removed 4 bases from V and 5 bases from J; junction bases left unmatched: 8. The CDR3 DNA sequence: TGCGCCAGCAGCCGAATTAGGACTAGCGGGAGCCACAATGAGCAGTTCTTC. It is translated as CASSRIRTSGSHNEQFF.

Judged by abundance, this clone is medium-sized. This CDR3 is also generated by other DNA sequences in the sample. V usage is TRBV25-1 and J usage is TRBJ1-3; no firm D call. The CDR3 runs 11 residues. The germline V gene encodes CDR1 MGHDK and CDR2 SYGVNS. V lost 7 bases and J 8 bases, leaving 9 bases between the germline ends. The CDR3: CASTPGDTIYF. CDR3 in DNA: TGTGCCAGCACCCCTGGCGACACCATATATTTT.

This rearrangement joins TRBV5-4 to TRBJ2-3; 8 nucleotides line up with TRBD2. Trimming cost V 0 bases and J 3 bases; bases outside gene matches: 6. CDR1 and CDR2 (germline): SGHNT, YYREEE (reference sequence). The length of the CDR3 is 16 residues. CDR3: CASSLDGTRGTDTQYF. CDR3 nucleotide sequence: TGTGCCAGCAGCTTGGATGGGACTAGGGGGACAGATACGCAGTATTTT.

This CDR3 reads CASSLGAYSNQPQHF. In DNA, the CDR3 is TGTGCCAGTAGTTTGGGGGCATATAGCAATCAGCCCCAGCATTTT. The rearrangement links TRBV19 to TRBJ1-5, with a possible D match to TRBD1 (6 bases). This CDR3 is built from 15 residues. Germline CDR1 is LNHDA and CDR2 is SQIVND (reference sequence). V gave up 5 bases and J gave up 0 bases, with 11 bases separating them.

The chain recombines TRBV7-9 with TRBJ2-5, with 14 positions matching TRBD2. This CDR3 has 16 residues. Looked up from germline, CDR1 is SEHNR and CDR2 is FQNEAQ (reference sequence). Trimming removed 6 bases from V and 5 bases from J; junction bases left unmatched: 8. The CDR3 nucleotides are TGTGCCAGCAGACAGACTAGCGGGGGGGCCCGGGAGACCCAGTACTTC. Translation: CASRQTSGGARETQYF.